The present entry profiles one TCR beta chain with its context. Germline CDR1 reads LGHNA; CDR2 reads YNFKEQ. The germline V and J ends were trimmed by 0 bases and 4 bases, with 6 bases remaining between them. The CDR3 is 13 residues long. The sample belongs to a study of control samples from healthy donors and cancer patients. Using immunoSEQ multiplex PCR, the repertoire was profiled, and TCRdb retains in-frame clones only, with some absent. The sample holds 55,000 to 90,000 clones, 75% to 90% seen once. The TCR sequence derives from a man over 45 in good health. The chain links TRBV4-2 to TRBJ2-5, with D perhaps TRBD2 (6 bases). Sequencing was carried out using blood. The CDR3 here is CASSQEEGETQYF. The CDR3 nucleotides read TGTGCCAGCAGCCAAGAGGAGGGAGAGACCCAGTACTTC.